The clone carrying this T cell receptor beta chain was seen only once. The target antigen is unknown. The CDR3 loop spans 13 amino acids. Trimming left V 3 bases short and J 7 bases short, with 13 bases between. Amplification of TCR beta CDR3 regions used RNA as the template. In the first-round RT-PCR of the TCR CDR3, the HTBI primer set was used. TCRdb itself ran the multiplex PCR reads through MiXCR, one entry per CDR3 protein. Of hundreds of thousands of distinct CDR3 sequences in the sample, about 15% are singletons; the top ten hold around 14%. The data originate from a study of T cells in Graves' hyperthyroidism and ophthalmopathy. Study-wide findings and caveats: With a median lead of approximately six months before onset, the model predicted ophthalmopathy. Most expanded thyroid clonotypes above 0.001 also appeared in blood.

Cells are PBMCs isolated from more than 8.5 ml of fresh blood. The clonotype originates from a man between 18 and 29 years old with Graves' ophthalmopathy. Sequenced material: blood. The chain links TRBV12-3 or TRBV12-4 to TRBJ2-7; a weak D match, TRBD2 (5 bases). The CDR3 is CASSFYARLEQYF. CDR3 DNA: TGTGCCAGCAGTTTTTACGCCAGACTAGAGCAGTACTTC.